Presented here are 9 T cell receptor beta chains from one specimen sequenced in a study of shared clonotypes between healthy human individuals. Clones were read by immunoSEQ multiplex PCR, and TCRdb kept only the in-frame ones, dropping some. Among about 2,500,000 clones listed, just over 90% were seen once. The sequencing input was naive CD4+ T cells sorted from blood. Subset reported: CD45RA+ positively selected. These receptors were taken from a man between 18 and 35 years old in good health.

This chain connects TRBV7-9 to TRBJ1-3, with D unclear. The CDR3 totals 13 residues. Germline V CDR1 and CDR2: SEHNR, FQNEAQ (reference sequence). The V gene lost 10 bases and the J gene lost 0 bases, with 10 bases spanning the gap. This chain's CDR3 is CATLWGSGNTIYF. For the CDR3, the DNA is TGTGCCACCTTGTGGGGCTCTGGAAACACCATATATTTT.

This chain links TRBV5-6 with TRBJ2-2; 12 bases fit TRBD1. Germline assignment: CDR1 SGHDT and CDR2 YYEEEE. The CDR3 has 19 residues. With 0 bases clipped from V and 1 base from J, the junction kept 7 bases outside the gene matches. The CDR3 protein is CASSLAEGQGALNTGELFF. The CDR3 DNA sequence: TGTGCCAGCAGCTTGGCGGAGGGACAGGGGGCCTTGAACACCGGGGAGCTGTTTTTT.

The chain links TRBV7-9 to TRBJ2-7; D is perhaps TRBD1 (5 bases). Germline CDR1 SEHNR, CDR2 FQNEAQ (reference sequence). Deletions cut 5 bases from V and 0 bases from J, with 11 bases between. The CDR3 sequence is 14 residues long. CDR3 coding DNA: TGTGCCAGCAGCCCTCTCCAGGGCTCCTACGAGCAGTACTTC. This codes for CASSPLQGSYEQYF.

The chain is built from TRBV28 and TRBJ1-1, with a tentative D call TRBD1 (6 bases). Trimming cost V 7 bases and J 4 bases, with 10 bases left between them. The V gene's germline CDR1 is MDHEN and CDR2 SYDVKM. CDR3 size: 12 residues. The DNA for the CDR3 is TGTGCCAGCAAAGTACAGGGCACTGAAGCTTTCTTT. Amino acid sequence: CASKVQGTEAFF.

The rearrangement links TRBV2 to TRBJ2-1, with a weak D call TRBD2 (5 bases). The length of the CDR3 is 13 residues. V lost 5 bases to trimming and J lost 5 bases, with 10 bases between them. CDR1 is SNHLY, CDR2 FYNNEI, per germline. CDR3 DNA sequence: TGTGCCAGCAGTAAGGACTTCAACAATGAGCAGTTCTTC. Translating it yields CASSKDFNNEQFF.

The rearrangement uses TRBV11-2 and TRBJ2-1; 9 bases line up with TRBD2. The CDR3 runs to 16 residues. V lost 5 bases and J lost 5; bases outside the gene matches: 10. The germline gives CDR1 SGHAT, CDR2 FQNNGV. This chain's CDR3 is CASSGLRGRADNEQFF. The DNA for the CDR3 is TGTGCCAGCAGCGGATTACGCGGGAGGGCCGACAATGAGCAGTTCTTC.

The V and J genes are TRBV30 and TRBJ1-1, with 10 bases identical to TRBD1. Germline trimming cut 8 bases from V and 0 bases from J; bases unmatched to any gene: 12. Germline CDR1 is GTSNPN and CDR2 is SVGIG (reference sequence). This CDR3 region has 16 residues. The CDR3: CAGGRGQGIMNTEAFF. As DNA, the CDR3 is TGTGCCGGAGGAAGGGGACAGGGGATTATGAACACTGAAGCTTTCTTT.

The chain links TRBV6-9 to TRBJ2-4; D might be TRBD1 or TRBD2, each matching 5 bases. The CDR3 covers 13 residues. In germline, CDR1 is MNHGY, CDR2 SVAAGI. Trimming stripped 2 bases from V and 10 bases from J, with 12 bases between. The CDR3 DNA reads TGTGCCAGCAGTTATCTGGGGGTGTGGATTCAGTACTTC. This codes for CASSYLGVWIQYF.

The rearrangement uses TRBV6-5 and TRBJ2-7, with 9 bases fitting TRBD1. Per the germline V gene, CDR1 is MNHEY and CDR2 is SVGAGI. Trimming cost V 3 bases and J 4 bases; bases outside gene matches: 7. The CDR3 totals 15 residues. CDR3 nucleotide sequence: TGTGCCAGCAGTTATGGAGGACAGGGGAAGTACGAGCAGTACTTC. This sequence encodes CASSYGGQGKYEQYF.